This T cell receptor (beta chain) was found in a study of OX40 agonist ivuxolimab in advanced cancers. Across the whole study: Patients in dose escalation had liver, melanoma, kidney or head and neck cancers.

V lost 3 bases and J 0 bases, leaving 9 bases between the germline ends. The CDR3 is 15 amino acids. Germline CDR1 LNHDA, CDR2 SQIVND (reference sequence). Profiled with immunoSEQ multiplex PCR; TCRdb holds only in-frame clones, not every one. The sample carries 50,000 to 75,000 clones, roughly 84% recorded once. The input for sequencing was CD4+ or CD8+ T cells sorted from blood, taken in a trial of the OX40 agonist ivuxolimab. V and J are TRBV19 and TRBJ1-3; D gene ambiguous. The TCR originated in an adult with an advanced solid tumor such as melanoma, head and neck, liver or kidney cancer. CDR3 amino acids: CASSIDGSSGNTIYF. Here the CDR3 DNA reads TGTGCCAGTAGTATCGACGGGAGCTCTGGAAACACCATATATTTT.